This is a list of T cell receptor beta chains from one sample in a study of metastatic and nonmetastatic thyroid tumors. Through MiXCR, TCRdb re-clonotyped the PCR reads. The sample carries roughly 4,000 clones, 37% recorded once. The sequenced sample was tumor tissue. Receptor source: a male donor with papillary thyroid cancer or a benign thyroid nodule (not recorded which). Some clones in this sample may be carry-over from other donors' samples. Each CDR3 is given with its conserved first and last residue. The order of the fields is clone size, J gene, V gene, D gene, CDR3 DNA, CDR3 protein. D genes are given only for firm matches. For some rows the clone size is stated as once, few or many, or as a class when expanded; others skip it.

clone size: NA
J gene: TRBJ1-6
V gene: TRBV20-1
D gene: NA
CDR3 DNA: TGCAGTGCGGAGGGACGGCTTGGTGAGTCACCCCTCCACTTT
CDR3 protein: CSAEGRLGESPLHF

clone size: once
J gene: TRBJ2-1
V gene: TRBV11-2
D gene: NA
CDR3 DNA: TGTGCCGGCAGCTTAGGTGGCGTACGAAATGAGCAGTTCTTC
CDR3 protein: CAGSLGGVRNEQFF

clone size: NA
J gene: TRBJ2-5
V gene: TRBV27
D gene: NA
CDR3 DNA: TGTGCCAGCAGTTTCCGGACGGACGGGGAGACCCAGTACTTC
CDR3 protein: CASSFRTDGETQYF

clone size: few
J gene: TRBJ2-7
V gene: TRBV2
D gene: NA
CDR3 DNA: TGTGCCAGCAGTGATGGGGCCTACGAGCAGTACTTC
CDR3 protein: CASSDGAYEQYF

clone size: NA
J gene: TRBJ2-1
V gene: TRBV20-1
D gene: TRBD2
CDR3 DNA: TGCAGTGCTAGACTGGGACTAGCGGTAGACAATGAGCAGTTCTTC
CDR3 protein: CSARLGLAVDNEQFF

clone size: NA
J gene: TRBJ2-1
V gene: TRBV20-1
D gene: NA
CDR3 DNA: TGCAGTGCTAGAGGAGGTCTCTACAATGAGCAGTTCTTC
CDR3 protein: CSARGGLYNEQFF

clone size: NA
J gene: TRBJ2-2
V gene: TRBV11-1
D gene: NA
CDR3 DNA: TGTGCCAGCAGCCAGGGGTACACCGGGGAGCTGTTTTTT
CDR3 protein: CASSQGYTGELFF

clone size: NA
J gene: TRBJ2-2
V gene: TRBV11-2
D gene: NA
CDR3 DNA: TGTGCCAGCAGCTTAGCCGTGAACACCGGGGAGCTGTTTTTT
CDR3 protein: CASSLAVNTGELFF

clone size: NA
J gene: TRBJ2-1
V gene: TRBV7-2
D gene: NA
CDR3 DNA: TGTGCCAGCAGCTTAGTTAGACGGAATGAGCATTTCTTC
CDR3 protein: CASSLVRRNEHFF

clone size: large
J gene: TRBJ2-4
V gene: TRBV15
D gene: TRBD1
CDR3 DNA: TGTGCCACCAGCAGAGCAGCCAGGGGGACCAAAAACATTCAGTACTTC
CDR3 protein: CATSRAARGTKNIQYF

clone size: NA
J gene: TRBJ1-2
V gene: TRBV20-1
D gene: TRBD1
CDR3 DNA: TGCAGTGCTTCCGGGACAGGGACCGATGGCTACACCTTC
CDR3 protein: CSASGTGTDGYTF

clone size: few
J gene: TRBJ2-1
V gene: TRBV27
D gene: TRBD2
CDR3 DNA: TGTGCCAGCAGTCACCGACTAGCGGGAGCCGTAAATGAGCAGTTCTTC
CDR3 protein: CASSHRLAGAVNEQFF

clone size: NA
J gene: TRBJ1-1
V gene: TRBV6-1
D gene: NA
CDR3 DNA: TGTGCCAGCTTTAGGGGCTCCGGAGGGTACACTGAAGCTTTCTTT
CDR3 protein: CASFRGSGGYTEAFF

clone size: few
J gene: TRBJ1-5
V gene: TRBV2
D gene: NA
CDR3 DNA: TGTGCCAGCAACCGAGGGCAGGGGTACAATCAGCCCCAGCATTTT
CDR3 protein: CASNRGQGYNQPQHF

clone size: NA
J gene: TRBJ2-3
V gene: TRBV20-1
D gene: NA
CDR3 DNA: TGCAGTGCTAGAGGGCCCGGGAAGGATACGCAGTATTTT
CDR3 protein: CSARGPGKDTQYF

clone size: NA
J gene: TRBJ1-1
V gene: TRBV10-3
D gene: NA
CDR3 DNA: TGTGCCATCAAAGCCCAGGACACTGAAGCTTTCTTT
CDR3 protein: CAIKAQDTEAFF

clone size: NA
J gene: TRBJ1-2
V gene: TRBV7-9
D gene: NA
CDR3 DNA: TGTGCCAGCGGGCCCTACTATGGCTACACCTTC
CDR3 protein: CASGPYYGYTF

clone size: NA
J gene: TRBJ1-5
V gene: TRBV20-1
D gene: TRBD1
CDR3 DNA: TGCAGTGCTCCACAGGGGGTGAGCAATCAGCCCCAGCATTTT
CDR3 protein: CSAPQGVSNQPQHF

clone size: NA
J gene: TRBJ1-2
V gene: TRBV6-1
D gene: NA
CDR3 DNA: TGTGCCAGCAGCCCGGGGCAGGGTAATGGCTACACCTTC
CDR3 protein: CASSPGQGNGYTF

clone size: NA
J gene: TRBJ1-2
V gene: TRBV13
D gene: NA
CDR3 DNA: TGTGCCAGCAGCACCCGGACAGCCAACTATGGCTACACCTTC
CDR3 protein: CASSTRTANYGYTF

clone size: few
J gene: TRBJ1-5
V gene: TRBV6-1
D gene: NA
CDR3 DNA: TGTGCCATCGAAATCAGGGGTTATAGCAATCAGCCCCAGCATTTT
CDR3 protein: CAIEIRGYSNQPQHF

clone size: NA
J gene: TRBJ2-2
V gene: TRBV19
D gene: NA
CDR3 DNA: TGTGCCAGTACCATTGGAGGGGCCGGGGAGCTGTTTTTT
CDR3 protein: CASTIGGAGELFF

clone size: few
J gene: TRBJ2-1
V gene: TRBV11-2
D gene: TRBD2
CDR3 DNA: TGTGCCAGCAGCTTAGGGGTTAGCGGGGGGGCTGTGAACAATGAGCAGTTCTTC
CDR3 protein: CASSLGVSGGAVNNEQFF

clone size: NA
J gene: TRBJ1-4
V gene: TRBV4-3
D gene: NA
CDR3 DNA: TGCGCCAGCAGCCAAGGGGGACTAGGAGGCGAAAAACTGTTTTTT
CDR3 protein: CASSQGGLGGEKLFF

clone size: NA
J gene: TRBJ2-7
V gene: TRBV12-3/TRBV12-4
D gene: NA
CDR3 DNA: TGTGCCAGCAGTGAGGACGGTTCCTACGAGCAGTACTTC
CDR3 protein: CASSEDGSYEQYF

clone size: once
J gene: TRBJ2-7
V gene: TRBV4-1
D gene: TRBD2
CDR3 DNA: TGCGCCAGCAGCCACCACCTGAGCGGGACTACCTACGAGCAGTACTTC
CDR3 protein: CASSHHLSGTTYEQYF

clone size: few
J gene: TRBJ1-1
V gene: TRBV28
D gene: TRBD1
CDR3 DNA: TGTGCCAGCAGTAAGACAGGGGGCACTGAAGCTTTCTTT
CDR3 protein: CASSKTGGTEAFF

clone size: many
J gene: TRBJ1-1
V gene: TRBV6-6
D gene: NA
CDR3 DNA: TGTGCCAGCAGTTACGGGGGAGGGACTGAAGCTTTCTTT
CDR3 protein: CASSYGGGTEAFF

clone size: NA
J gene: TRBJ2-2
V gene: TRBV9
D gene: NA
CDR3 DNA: TGTGCCAGCAGCGTAGAGGTTTACGGCCCGAACACCGGGGAGCTGTTTTTT
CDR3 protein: CASSVEVYGPNTGELFF

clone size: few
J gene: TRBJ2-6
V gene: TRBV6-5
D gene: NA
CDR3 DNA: TGTGCCAGCAGTTATGAAGCCTCTGGGGCCAACGTCCTGACTTTC
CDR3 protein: CASSYEASGANVLTF

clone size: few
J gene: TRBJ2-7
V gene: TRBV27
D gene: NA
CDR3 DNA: TGTGCCAGCAGTTTATCGCCACGGACCTACGAGCAGTACTTC
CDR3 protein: CASSLSPRTYEQYF

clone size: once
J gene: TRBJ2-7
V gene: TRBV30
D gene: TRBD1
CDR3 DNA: TGTGCCTGGAGAGACCGGGACAGGGGCCACGAGCAGTACTTC
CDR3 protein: CAWRDRDRGHEQYF

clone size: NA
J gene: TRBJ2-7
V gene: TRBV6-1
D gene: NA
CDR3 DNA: TGTGCCAGCAGTGAACCCGACAGGGAGCAGTACTTC
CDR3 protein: CASSEPDREQYF

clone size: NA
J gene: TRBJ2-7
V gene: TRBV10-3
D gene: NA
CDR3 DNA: TGTGCCATCAGGTTACAGGGAGTCGACGAGCAGTACTTC
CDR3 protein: CAIRLQGVDEQYF

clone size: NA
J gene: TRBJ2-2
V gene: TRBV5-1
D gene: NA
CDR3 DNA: TGCGCCAGCAGCCCCCTAGGCACCGGGGAGCTGTTTTTT
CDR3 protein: CASSPLGTGELFF

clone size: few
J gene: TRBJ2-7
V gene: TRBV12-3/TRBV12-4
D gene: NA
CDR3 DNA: TGTGCCAGCAGTGTGACAGCCTTCTACGAGCAGTACTTC
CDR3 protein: CASSVTAFYEQYF

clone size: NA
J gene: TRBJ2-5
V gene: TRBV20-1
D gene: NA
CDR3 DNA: TGCAGTGCAACTGAACACGGCCCAGGTTCAGAGACCCAGTACTTC
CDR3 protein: CSATEHGPGSETQYF

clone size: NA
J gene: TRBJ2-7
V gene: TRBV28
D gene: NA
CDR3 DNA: TGTGCCAGCAGTTTAATGGTGGTCGGAACCTACGAGCAGTACTTC
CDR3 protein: CASSLMVVGTYEQYF

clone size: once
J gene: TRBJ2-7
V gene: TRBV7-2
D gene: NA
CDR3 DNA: TGTGCCAGCAAATTAGACCGTTTGAACTACGAGCAGTACTTC
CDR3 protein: CASKLDRLNYEQYF

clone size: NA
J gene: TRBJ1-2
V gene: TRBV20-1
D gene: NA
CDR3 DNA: TGCAGTGCTAGAGGGGGCGCGGGGCAAACTCTCTATGGCTACACCTTC
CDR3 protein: CSARGGAGQTLYGYTF

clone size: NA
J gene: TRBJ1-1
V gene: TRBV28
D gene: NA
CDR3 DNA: TGTGCCAGCAGTTTATTCCGACTGAACACTGAAGCTTTCTTT
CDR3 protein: CASSLFRLNTEAFF

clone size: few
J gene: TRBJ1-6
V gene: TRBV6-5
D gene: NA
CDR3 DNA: TGTGCCAGCAGTTACAGGAAAAATTCACCCCTCCACTTT
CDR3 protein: CASSYRKNSPLHF

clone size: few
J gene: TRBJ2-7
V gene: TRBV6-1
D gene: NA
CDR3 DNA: TGTGCCAGCAGAGTGGAGGGGGATTGGACCTACGAGCAGTACTTC
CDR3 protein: CASRVEGDWTYEQYF

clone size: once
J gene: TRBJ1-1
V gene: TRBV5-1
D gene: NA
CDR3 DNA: TGCGCCAGCAGCTCCCGCGGGGAAAACACTGAAGCTTTCTTT
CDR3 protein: CASSSRGENTEAFF

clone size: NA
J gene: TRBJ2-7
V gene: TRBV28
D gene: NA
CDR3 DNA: TGTGCCAGCAGTGTCTCAACCTACGAGCAGTACTTC
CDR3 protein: CASSVSTYEQYF

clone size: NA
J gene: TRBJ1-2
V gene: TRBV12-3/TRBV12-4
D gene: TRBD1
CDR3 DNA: TGTGCCAGCAGTGTGACAGGGGGCACAGATGGCTACACCTTC
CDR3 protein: CASSVTGGTDGYTF

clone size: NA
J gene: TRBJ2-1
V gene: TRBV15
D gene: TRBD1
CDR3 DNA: TGTGCCACCAGCGCCGGGACAGGGGGGAATGAGCAGTTCTTC
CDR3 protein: CATSAGTGGNEQFF

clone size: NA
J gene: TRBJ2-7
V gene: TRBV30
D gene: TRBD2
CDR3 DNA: TGTGCCTGGAGTAGGCTAGCGGGAGCGTACGAGCAGTACTTC
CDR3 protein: CAWSRLAGAYEQYF

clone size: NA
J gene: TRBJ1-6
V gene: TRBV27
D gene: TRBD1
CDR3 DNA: TGTGCCAGCAGTTTGACGGGACAGGCTGGGTCACCCCTCCACTTT
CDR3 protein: CASSLTGQAGSPLHF

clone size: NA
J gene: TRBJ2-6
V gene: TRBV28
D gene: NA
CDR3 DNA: TGTGCCAGCAGTTTATACGCTGGGGCCAACGTCCTGACTTTC
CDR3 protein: CASSLYAGANVLTF

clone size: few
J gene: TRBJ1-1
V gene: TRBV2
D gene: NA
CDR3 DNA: TGTGCCAGCGTCGAATACACTGAAGCTTTCTTT
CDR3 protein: CASVEYTEAFF

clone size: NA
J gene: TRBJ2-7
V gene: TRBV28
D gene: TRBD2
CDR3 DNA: TGTGCCAGCACTCAAGGCGGGAGCTACGAGCAGTACTTC
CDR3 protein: CASTQGGSYEQYF

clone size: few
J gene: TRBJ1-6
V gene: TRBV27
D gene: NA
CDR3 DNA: TGTGCCAGCAGTTCCCAGGGGCCATCACCCCTCCACTTT
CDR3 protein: CASSSQGPSPLHF

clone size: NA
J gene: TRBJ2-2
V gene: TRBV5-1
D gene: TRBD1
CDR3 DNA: TGCGCCAGCAGTAAGGGGGCTTACGCGAACACCGGGGAGCTGTTTTTT
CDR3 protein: CASSKGAYANTGELFF

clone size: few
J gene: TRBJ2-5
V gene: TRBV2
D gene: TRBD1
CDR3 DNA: TGTGCCAGCAGTGTTCCAGGGGGATGGGAGACCCAGTACTTC
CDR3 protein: CASSVPGGWETQYF

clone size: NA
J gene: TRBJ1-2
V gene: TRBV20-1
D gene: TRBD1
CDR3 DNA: TGCAGTGCTAGCAGGGGGCATGGCTACACCTTC
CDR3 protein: CSASRGHGYTF

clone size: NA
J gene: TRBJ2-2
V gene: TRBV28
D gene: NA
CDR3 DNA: TGTGCCAGCAGTTTACGGGGGAACACCGGGGAGCTGTTTTTT
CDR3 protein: CASSLRGNTGELFF

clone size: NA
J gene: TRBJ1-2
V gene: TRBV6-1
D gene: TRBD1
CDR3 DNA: TGTGCCAGCAGTGAAGGGACAGGGGGCTATGGCTACACCTTC
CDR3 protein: CASSEGTGGYGYTF

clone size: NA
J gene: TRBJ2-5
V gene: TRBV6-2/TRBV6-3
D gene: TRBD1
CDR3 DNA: TGTGCCAGCAGTTACCCCAGACAGGGGGTGTGGGAGACCCAGTACTTC
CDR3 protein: CASSYPRQGVWETQYF